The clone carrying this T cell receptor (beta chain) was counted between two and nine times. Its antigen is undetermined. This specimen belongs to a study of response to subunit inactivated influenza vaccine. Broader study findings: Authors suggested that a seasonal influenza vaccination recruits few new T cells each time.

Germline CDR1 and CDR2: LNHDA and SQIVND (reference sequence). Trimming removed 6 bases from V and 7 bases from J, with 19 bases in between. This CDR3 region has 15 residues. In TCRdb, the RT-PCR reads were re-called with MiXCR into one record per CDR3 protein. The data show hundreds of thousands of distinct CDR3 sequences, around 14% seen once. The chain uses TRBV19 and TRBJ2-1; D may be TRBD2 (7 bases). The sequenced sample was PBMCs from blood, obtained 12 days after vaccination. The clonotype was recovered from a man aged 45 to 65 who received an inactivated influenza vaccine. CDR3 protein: CASRRNGGARNEQFF. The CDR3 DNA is TGTGCCAGTAGAAGGAATGGGGGGGCTCGTAATGAGCAGTTCTTC. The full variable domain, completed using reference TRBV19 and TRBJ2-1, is DGGITQSPKYLFRKEGQNVTLSCEQNLNHDAMYWYRQDPGQGLRLIYYSQIVNDFQKGDIAEGYSVSREKKESFPLTVTSAQKNPTAFYLCASRRNGGARNEQFFGPGTRLTVL.